The rows below give T cell receptor beta chains drawn from one sample of a study of T cells in Graves' hyperthyroidism and ophthalmopathy. TCRdb re-analysed the multiplex PCR reads in MiXCR, keeping a single row per CDR3 protein. The sample has around 430,000 distinct CDR3 sequences; just under 15% are singletons. Sequencing was carried out using blood. The receptor source for this set is a woman in her twenties or thirties with Graves' hyperthyroidism. CDR3s include the opening cysteine and the closing phenylalanine or tryptophan. D genes are given only for firm matches. Rows may omit the clone size; those that give it use once, few, many or a size class.

CASSQTQGAIYEQYF,TGCGCCAGCAGCCAGACACAGGGGGCTATCTACGAGCAGTACTTC,TRBJ2-7,TRBV4-1,TRBD1,.
CASSPPRAGVQETQYF,TGTGCCAGCTCACCACCGAGAGCGGGTGTTCAAGAGACCCAGTACTTC,TRBJ2-5,TRBV18,.,.
CASSRNLLEDRGPQETQYF,TGTGCCAGCTCCCGAAACCTACTAGAAGACAGGGGGCCTCAAGAGACCCAGTACTTC,TRBJ2-5,TRBV18,TRBD1,many
CASSEMGPYNEQFF,TGCGCCAGCAGTGAAATGGGGCCCTACAATGAGCAGTTCTTC,TRBJ2-1,TRBV10-1,.,many
CASSLSSGPSYEQYF,TGTGCCAGCAGCTTATCTAGCGGCCCTTCCTACGAGCAGTACTTC,TRBJ2-7,TRBV7-6,TRBD2,many
CASSPPGTGDPYGYTF,TGTGCCAGCTCACCACCGGGGACAGGGGACCCTTATGGCTACACCTTC,TRBJ1-2,TRBV18,TRBD1,many
CASSLGQGSGTDTQYF,TGCGCCAGCAGCCTAGGACAGGGATCGGGGACAGATACGCAGTATTTT,TRBJ2-3,TRBV5-1,TRBD1,.
CAGSLVGLDNEQFF,TGCGCCGGCAGCTTGGTGGGTCTAGACAATGAGCAGTTCTTC,TRBJ2-1,TRBV5-1,.,.
CASWTGLGTEAFF,TGTGCCAGTTGGACAGGGCTAGGCACTGAAGCTTTCTTT,TRBJ1-1,TRBV6-1,TRBD1,.
CASSQMGGSNQPQHF,TGTGCCAGCAGCCAAATGGGGGGTAGCAATCAGCCCCAGCATTTT,TRBJ1-5,TRBV9,.,.
CASVDRVSVIQYF,TGTGCCAGCGTAGACAGGGTCTCGGTCATTCAGTACTTC,TRBJ2-4,TRBV7-9,TRBD1,.
CASSARLAGNEQFF,TGTGCCAGCAGCGCCCGACTAGCGGGGAATGAGCAGTTCTTC,TRBJ2-1,TRBV5-6,TRBD2,few
CASGLWPTGNEQYF,TGTGCTAGTGGTTTGTGGCCCACCGGGAACGAGCAGTACTTC,TRBJ2-7,TRBV12-5,.,few
CASSPPIVGPEYTQYF,TGCGCCAGCAGCCCCCCCATCGTGGGTCCCGAGTATACGCAGTATTTT,TRBJ2-3,TRBV4-1,.,.
CASSREGTGQGNSPLHF,TGTGCCAGCAGCCGTGAGGGGACGGGACAGGGGAATTCACCCCTCCACTTT,TRBJ1-6,TRBV2,TRBD1,many
CASSQPGQSSEAFF,TGTGCCAGCAGCCAGCCGGGACAATCTTCTGAAGCTTTCTTT,TRBJ1-1,TRBV3-1,.,many
CAISEVRATYEQYF,TGTGCCATCAGTGAGGTACGTGCTACCTACGAGCAGTACTTC,TRBJ2-7,TRBV10-3,.,many
CASSPGSNYGYTF,TGTGCCAGCTCACCAGGCTCTAACTATGGCTACACCTTC,TRBJ1-2,TRBV18,.,.
CSARDQGKAWEKLFF,TGCAGTGCTAGAGATCAGGGCAAGGCCTGGGAAAAACTGTTTTTT,TRBJ1-4,TRBV20-1,.,few
CASSAGDQPQHF,TGTGCCAGCAGCGCCGGGGATCAGCCCCAGCATTTT,TRBJ1-5,TRBV9,.,.
CASSQDISAGIARDEQFF,TGTGCCAGCAGCCAAGATATTTCGGCGGGGATCGCTAGGGATGAGCAGTTCTTC,TRBJ2-1,TRBV28,.,.
CSVLAGPKNIQYF,TGCAGCGTACTAGCGGGACCCAAAAACATTCAGTACTTC,TRBJ2-4,TRBV29-1,TRBD2,few